The 7 T cell receptor beta chains presented below share a single source sample, sequenced in a study of T cells in Graves' hyperthyroidism and ophthalmopathy. Authors of the study amplified TCR beta CDR3 regions from RNA transcripts. In the first-round RT-PCR of the TCR CDR3, the HTBI primer set was used. TCRdb passed the multiplex PCR reads through MiXCR, listing each CDR3 protein once. The table has some 440,000 distinct CDR3 sequences, less than 20% seen once. Sequences were obtained from blood. The receptor set was obtained from a woman aged 18-29 years with Graves' hyperthyroidism.

This clonotype occurred a few times. The junction differs from germline at one of its ends, possibly a read error. This chain joins TRBV20-1 and TRBJ2-5; perhaps TRBD2 as D (5 bases). From germline, CDR1 is DFQATT and CDR2 SNEGSKA (reference sequence). The CDR3 runs to 15 residues. CDR3 loop: CSAREALSGQETQCF. CDR3 bases: TGCAGTGCTAGAGAGGCACTAAGCGGCCAAGAGACCCAGTGCTTC.

This clonotype was counted many times. This chain joins TRBV6-1 and TRBJ1-5; D is ambiguous. Looked up from germline, CDR1 is MNHNS and CDR2 is SASEGT. Trimming stripped 10 bases from V and 6 bases from J, with 16 bases between. The CDR3 is 13 residues long. DNA for the CDR3: TGTGCCATCCGCGGTCCAGGTGGTCAGCCCCAGCATTTT. Translated, it gives CAIRGPGGQPQHF.

The chain recombines TRBV7-6 with TRBJ2-7, with D possibly matching TRBD1 (5 bases). The ends were cut back, 0 bases at V and 7 bases at J, with 10 bases in the middle. This CDR3 region has 13 residues. In germline, CDR1 is SGHVS, CDR2 FNYEAQ. In DNA form, the CDR3 reads TGTGCCAGCAGCTTAGCGACAGAATCTGAGCAGTACTTC. This encodes CASSLATESEQYF.

This clonotype was counted at least ten times. The chain employs TRBV20-1 and TRBJ2-3; perhaps TRBD2 as D (6 bases). The V gene's germline CDR1 is DFQATT and CDR2 SNEGSKA (reference sequence). The CDR3 has 14 amino acids. The V end was cut by 6 bases, the J end by 1 base, with 14 bases between. Here the CDR3 DNA reads TGCAGTGCCCGCCCATCGGGAGGCACAGATACGCAGTATTTT. It specifies CSARPSGGTDTQYF.

This clonotype showed up many times. The V call is TRBV10-1, the J call TRBJ1-1, with a tentative D call TRBD1 (5 bases). The CDR3 covers 12 residues. Trimming pared 0 bases from V and 11 bases from J, leaving 10 bases between. CDR1 WNHNN and CDR2 SYGVQD come from the germline V gene (reference sequence). The CDR3 sequence: CASSESGRRAFF. CDR3 nucleotides: TGCGCCAGCAGTGAGTCGGGACGCCGGGCTTTCTTT.

Many counts were recorded for this clonotype. The chain recombines TRBV20-1 with TRBJ2-1; D tentatively reads TRBD1 or TRBD2 (5 bases each). With 0 bases removed from V and 0 bases from J, the gap between germline ends came to 15 bases. The CDR3 covers 17 residues. CDR1 DFQATT and CDR2 SNEGSKA come from the germline V gene (reference sequence). CDR3 coding DNA: TGCAGTGCTAGAGACAGATGGGACCTGAGCTCCTACAATGAGCAGTTCTTC. It is translated as CSARDRWDLSSYNEQFF.

The table lists this clonotype with many counts. The chain links TRBV3-1 to TRBJ1-1; unclear D gene. The CDR3 covers 16 residues. Trimming took 2 bases from V and 0 from J, leaving 13 bases between them. CDR1 LGHDT and CDR2 YNNKEL come from the germline V gene (reference sequence). The CDR3 reads CASSQQRTFMNTEAFF. CDR3 in DNA: TGTGCCAGCAGCCAACAGAGAACATTTATGAACACTGAAGCTTTCTTT.